A few counts support the clone carrying this TCR beta chain. Its target is not known. The ends were cut back, 10 bases at V and 10 bases at J, with 17 bases in the middle. This CDR3 contains 13 residues. From germline, CDR1 is ENHRY and CDR2 SYGVKD. All patients experienced relapse after autologous stem cell transplantation, and brentuximab vedotin exposure was variable. The assay was immunoSEQ multiplex PCR, and TCRdb's table has in-frame clones only and misses some. The repertoire holds about 35,000 clones, approximately 69% seen once, with about 14% in the top ten. These data come from a study of PD-1 blockade in classical Hodgkin lymphoma. Study outcomes and limitations: Reports described newly diagnosed patients as having lower baseline TCR diversity than healthy donors. Compared with baseline, CD4+ but not CD8+ TCR diversity had risen significantly by C4D1. When nivolumab was started under 1 year after ASCT, patients were excluded.

This TCR came from a human donor with classical Hodgkin lymphoma. The chain couples TRBV10-3 to TRBJ1-6; no clear D gene. Material: peripheral blood mononuclear cells (PBMCs), obtained before the second cycle of nivolumab. The CDR3 here is CAKRATSGSPLHF. CDR3 DNA sequence: TGTGCCAAACGCGCTACATCGGGGTCACCCCTCCACTTT.